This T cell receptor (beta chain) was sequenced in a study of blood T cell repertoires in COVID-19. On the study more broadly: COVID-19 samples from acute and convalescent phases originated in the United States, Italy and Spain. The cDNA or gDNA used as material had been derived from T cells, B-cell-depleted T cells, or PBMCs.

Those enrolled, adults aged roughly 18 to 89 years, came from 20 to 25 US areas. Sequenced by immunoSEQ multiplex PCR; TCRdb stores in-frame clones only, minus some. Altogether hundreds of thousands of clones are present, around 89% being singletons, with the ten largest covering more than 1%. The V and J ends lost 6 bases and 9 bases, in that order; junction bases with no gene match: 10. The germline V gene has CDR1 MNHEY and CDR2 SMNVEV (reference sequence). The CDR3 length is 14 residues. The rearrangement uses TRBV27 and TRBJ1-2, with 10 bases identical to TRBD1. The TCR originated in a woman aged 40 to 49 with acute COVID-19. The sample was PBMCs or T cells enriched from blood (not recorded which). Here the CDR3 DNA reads TGTGCCAGCAGACCAACCGGACAGGGGGATAGCTACACCTTC. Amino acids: CASRPTGQGDSYTF.